A selection of T cell receptor beta chains follows, all from one sample in a study of T cells after yellow fever vaccination. MiXCR was run by TCRdb on the 5' RACE reads, yielding one entry per CDR3 protein. Seen here are approximately 340,000 distinct CDR3 sequences, about 8.7% observed once, and the top ten hold roughly 18%. This specimen consisted of PBMCs, obtained on the day of the first yellow fever vaccination. The origin of the receptors is a man younger than 30 who received the YFV17D yellow fever vaccine. Each CDR3 is given with its conserved first and last residue. D genes are given only for firm matches. Clone size is given for some rows only: seen once, a few or many times, or a class if the clone is expanded.

d_gene,j_gene,v_gene,abundance,CDR3aa,CDR3nt
NA,TRBJ1-2,TRBV12-3/TRBV12-4,few,CASSSPRNYGYTF,TGTGCCAGCAGTTCCCCCAGGAACTATGGCTACACCTTC
NA,TRBJ2-2,TRBV2,few,CASSGERAGELFF,TGTGCCAGCAGTGGTGAGAGGGCCGGGGAGCTGTTTTTT
NA,TRBJ1-2,TRBV7-3,NA,CASSHPWQGLSPSTNYGYTF,TGTGCCAGCAGCCACCCTTGGCAGGGCCTCTCACCTTCTACTAACTATGGCTACACCTTC
NA,TRBJ2-1,TRBV5-5,NA,CASSIGDYNEQFF,TGTGCCAGCAGCATAGGGGACTACAATGAGCAGTTCTTC
NA,TRBJ2-2,TRBV7-6,NA,CASSPRASRGKIGTGELFF,TGTGCCAGCAGCCCCCGGGCCTCGCGAGGGAAAATTGGGACCGGGGAGCTGTTTTTT
NA,TRBJ2-2,TRBV6-5,NA,CASSYSSPQGGGELFF,TGTGCCAGCAGTTACTCGTCCCCACAGGGTGGCGGGGAGCTGTTTTTT
TRBD1,TRBJ1-1,TRBV12-3/TRBV12-4,few,CASSFRTGGNTEAFF,TGTGCCAGCAGTTTTCGGACAGGGGGGAACACTGAAGCTTTCTTT
NA,TRBJ1-4,TRBV3-1,few,CGEFPERESEKLFF,TGTGGGGAATTCCCCGAGCGTGAGTCGGAAAAACTGTTTTTT
NA,TRBJ1-5,TRBV5-6,few,CASSPRQTNQPQHF,TGTGCCAGCAGCCCTCGACAGACCAATCAGCCCCAGCATTTT
NA,TRBJ1-2,TRBV29-1,many,CSVQGRGYTF,TGCAGCGTTCAGGGTCGTGGCTACACCTTC
TRBD2,TRBJ2-5,TRBV18,NA,CASSQGLAGATRETQYF,TGTGCCAGCTCCCAAGGACTAGCGGGGGCTACCCGAGAGACCCAGTACTTC
NA,TRBJ1-2,TRBV7-8,few,CASSLVSTEYGYTF,TGTGCCAGCAGCTTAGTGTCGACGGAATATGGCTACACCTTC
NA,TRBJ2-3,TRBV20-1,few,CSARIVGFADTQYF,TGCAGTGCTAGAATCGTCGGGTTCGCAGATACGCAGTATTTT
NA,TRBJ2-3,TRBV7-8,few,CASSLGRSGSTDTQYF,TGTGCCAGCAGCTTAGGCAGAAGCGGGAGCACAGATACGCAGTATTTT
NA,TRBJ1-5,TRBV4-1,NA,CASSQGTGSHQPQHF,TGCGCCAGCAGCCAAGGCACAGGGAGCCATCAGCCCCAGCATTTT
NA,TRBJ1-2,TRBV12-3/TRBV12-4,many,CASSSPGWGGYTF,TGTGCCAGCAGTTCCCCAGGTTGGGGTGGCTACACCTTC
NA,TRBJ2-1,TRBV5-1,NA,CASSLVGDPYNEQFF,TGCGCCAGCAGCTTGGTAGGGGACCCCTACAATGAGCAGTTCTTC
NA,TRBJ1-2,TRBV24-1,few,CATSDHLQDPGGYTF,TGTGCCACCAGTGATCATTTACAGGATCCGGGGGGCTACACCTTC
NA,TRBJ2-3,TRBV30,NA,CAWSPGLHTDTQYF,TGTGCCTGGAGTCCGGGACTGCACACAGATACGCAGTATTTT
NA,TRBJ1-1,TRBV4-3,NA,CASSQVADTEAFF,TGCGCCAGCAGCCAAGTGGCCGACACTGAAGCTTTCTTT
NA,TRBJ2-5,TRBV6-2/TRBV6-3,NA,CASSSESRPARQETQYF,TGTGCCAGCAGTTCTGAAAGCCGGCCAGCCCGACAAGAGACCCAGTACTTC
NA,TRBJ1-5,TRBV10-3,few,CAISDGDQPQHF,TGTGCCATCAGTGACGGAGATCAGCCCCAGCATTTT
NA,TRBJ1-2,TRBV12-5,few,CASGLVLRDSGYTF,TGTGCTAGTGGTTTGGTACTCCGGGACTCTGGCTACACCTTC
NA,TRBJ2-2,TRBV2,many,CASREQAYTGELFF,TGTGCCAGCAGGGAACAGGCATACACCGGGGAGCTGTTTTTT
NA,TRBJ2-7,TRBV9,few,CASSAAGGPHEQYF,TGTGCCAGCAGCGCAGCCGGGGGCCCTCACGAGCAGTACTTC
TRBD1,TRBJ2-2,TRBV6-5,few,CASSYDSRTGGGTGELFF,TGTGCCAGCAGTTATGACTCCCGGACAGGGGGCGGTACCGGGGAGCTGTTTTTT
NA,TRBJ1-1,TRBV6-5,few,CASSYSGGITFF,TGTGCCAGCAGTTACTCGGGGGGGATAACTTTCTTT
NA,TRBJ2-6,TRBV7-9,many,CASNLFEGSGANVLTF,TGTGCCAGCAACCTTTTCGAGGGTTCTGGGGCCAACGTCCTGACTTTC